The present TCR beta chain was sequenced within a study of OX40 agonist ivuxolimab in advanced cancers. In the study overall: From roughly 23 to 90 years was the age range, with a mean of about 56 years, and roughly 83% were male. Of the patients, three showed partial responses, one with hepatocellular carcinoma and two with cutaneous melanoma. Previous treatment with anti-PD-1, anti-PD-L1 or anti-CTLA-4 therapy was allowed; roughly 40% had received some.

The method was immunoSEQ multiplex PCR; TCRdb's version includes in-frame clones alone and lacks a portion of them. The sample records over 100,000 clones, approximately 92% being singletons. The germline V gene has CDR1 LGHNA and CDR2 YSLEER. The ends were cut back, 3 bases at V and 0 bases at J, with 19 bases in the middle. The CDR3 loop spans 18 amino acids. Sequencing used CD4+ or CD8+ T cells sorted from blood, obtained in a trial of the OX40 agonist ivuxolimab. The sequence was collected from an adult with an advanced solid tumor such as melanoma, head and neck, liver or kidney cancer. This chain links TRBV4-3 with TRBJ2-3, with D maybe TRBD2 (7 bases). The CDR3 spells CASSHGGGAVSSTDTQYF. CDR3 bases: TGCGCCAGCAGCCACGGAGGGGGGGCCGTCTCCAGCACAGATACGCAGTATTTT.